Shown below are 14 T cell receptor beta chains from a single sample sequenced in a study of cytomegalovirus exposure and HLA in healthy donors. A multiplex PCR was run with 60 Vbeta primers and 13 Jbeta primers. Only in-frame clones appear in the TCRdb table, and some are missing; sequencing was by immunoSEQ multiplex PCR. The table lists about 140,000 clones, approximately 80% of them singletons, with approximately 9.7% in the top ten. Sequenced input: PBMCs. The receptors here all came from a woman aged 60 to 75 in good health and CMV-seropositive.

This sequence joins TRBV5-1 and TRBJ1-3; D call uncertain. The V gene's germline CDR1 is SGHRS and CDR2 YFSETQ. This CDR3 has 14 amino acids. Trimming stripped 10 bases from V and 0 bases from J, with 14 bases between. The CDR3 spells CAAWASFSGNTIYF. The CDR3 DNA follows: TGCGCCGCCTGGGCAAGCTTCTCTGGAAACACCATATATTTT.

The CDR3 nucleotides read TGTGCCACCAGCAGAGATCGAGCCTCGGATGAGCAGTTCTTC. Amino acid sequence: CATSRDRASDEQFF. This chain joins TRBV15 and TRBJ2-1; D is unclear. Trimming removed 0 bases at V and 8 bases at J, with 11 bases between. The CDR3 covers 14 residues. Germline V gene sequence: CDR1 LNHNV, CDR2 YYDKDF (reference sequence).

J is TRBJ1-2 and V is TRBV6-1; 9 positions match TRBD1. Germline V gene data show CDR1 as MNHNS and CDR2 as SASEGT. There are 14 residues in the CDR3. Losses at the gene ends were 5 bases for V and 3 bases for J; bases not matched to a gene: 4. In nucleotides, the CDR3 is TGTGCCAGCAGTTTGACAGGGGGTGACTATGGCTACACCTTC. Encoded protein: CASSLTGGDYGYTF.

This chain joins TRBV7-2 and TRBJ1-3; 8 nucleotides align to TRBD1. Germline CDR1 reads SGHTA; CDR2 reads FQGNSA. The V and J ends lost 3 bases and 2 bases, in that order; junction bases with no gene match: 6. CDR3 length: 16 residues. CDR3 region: CASSFQTTGAGNTIYF. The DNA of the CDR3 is TGTGCCAGCAGCTTCCAGACGACAGGGGCTGGAAACACCATATATTTT.

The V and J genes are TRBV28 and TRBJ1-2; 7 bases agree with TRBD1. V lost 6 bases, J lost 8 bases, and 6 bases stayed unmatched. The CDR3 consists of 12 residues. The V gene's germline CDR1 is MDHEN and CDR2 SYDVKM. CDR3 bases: TGTGCCAGCAGCCTGCCAGGGGGGGGCTACACCTTC. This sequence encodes CASSLPGGGYTF.

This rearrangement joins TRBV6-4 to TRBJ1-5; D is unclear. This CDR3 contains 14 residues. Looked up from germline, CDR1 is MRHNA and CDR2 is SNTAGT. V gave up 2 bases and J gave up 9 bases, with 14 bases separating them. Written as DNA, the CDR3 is TGTGCCAGCAGTGACCTGGACTCCTCGCGGCCCCAGCATTTT. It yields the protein CASSDLDSSRPQHF.

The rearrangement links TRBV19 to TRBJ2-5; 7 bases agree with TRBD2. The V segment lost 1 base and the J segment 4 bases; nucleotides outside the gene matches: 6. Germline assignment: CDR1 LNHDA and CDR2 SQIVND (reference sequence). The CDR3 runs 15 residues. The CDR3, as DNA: TGTGCCAGTAGTATAGGCTTCCGCGGGAGAGAGACCCAGTACTTC. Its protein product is CASSIGFRGRETQYF.

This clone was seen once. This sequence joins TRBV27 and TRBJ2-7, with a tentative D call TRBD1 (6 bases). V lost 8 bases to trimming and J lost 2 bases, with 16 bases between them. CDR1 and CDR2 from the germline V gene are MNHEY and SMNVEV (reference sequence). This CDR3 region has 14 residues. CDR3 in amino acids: CASRPYRDTYEQYF. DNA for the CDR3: TGTGCCAGCCGCCCCTATCGGGACACCTACGAGCAGTACTTC.

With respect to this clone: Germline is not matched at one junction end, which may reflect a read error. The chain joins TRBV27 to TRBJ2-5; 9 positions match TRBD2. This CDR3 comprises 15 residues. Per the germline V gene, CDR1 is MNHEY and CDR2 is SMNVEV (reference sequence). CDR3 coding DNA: TGTGTCAGCAGTTTTTCGGGACTAGCAGGGGAGACCCAGTACTTC. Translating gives CVSSFSGLAGETQYF.

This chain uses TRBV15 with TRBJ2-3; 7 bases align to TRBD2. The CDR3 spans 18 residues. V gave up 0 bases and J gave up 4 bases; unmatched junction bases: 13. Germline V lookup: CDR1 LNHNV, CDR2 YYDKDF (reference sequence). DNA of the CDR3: TGTGCCACCAGCAGAGACCTCGTTCTAGCGGATAGAGCAGATACGCAGTATTTT. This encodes CATSRDLVLADRADTQYF.

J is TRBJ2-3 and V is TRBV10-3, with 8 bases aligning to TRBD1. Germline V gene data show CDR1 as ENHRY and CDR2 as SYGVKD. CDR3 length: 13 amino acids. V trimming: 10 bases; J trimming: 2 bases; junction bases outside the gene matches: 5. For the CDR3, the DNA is TGTGCCACCGACAGGGGCCCCACAGATACGCAGTATTTT. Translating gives CATDRGPTDTQYF.

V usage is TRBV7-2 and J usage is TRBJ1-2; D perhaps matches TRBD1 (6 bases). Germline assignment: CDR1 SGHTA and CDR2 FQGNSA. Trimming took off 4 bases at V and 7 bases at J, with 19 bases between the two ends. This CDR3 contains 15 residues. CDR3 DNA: TGTGCCAGCAGCTCAGGGAGGGGGGTTGGAGCTGGCTACACCTTC. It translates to CASSSGRGVGAGYTF.

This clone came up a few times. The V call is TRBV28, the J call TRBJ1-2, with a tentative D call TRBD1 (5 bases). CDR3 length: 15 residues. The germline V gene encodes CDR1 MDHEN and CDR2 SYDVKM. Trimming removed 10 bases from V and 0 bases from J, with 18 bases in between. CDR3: CATVGVGTTNYGYTF. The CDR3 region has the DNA TGTGCCACCGTAGGGGTCGGGACTACTAACTATGGCTACACCTTC.

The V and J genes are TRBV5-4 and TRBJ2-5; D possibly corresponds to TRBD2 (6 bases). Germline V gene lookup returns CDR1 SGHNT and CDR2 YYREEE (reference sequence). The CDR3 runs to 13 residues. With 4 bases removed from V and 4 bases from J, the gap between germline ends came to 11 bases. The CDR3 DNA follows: TGTGCCAGCAGCACCGACGGGGGAGAGACCCAGTACTTC. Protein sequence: CASSTDGGETQYF.